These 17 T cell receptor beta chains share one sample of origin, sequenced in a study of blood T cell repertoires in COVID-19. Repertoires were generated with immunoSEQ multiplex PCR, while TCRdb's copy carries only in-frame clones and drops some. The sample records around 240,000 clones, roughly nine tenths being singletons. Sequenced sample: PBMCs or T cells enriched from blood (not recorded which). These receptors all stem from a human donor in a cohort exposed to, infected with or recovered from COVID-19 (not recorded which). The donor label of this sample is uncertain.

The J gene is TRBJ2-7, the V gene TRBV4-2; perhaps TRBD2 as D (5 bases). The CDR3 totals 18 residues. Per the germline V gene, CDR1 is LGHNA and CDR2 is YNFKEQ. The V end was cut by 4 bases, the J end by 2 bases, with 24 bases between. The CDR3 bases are TGTGCCAGCAGCCTTAACCCGGCGGAGGCAAATCAACCCTACGAGCAGTACTTC. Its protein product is CASSLNPAEANQPYEQYF.

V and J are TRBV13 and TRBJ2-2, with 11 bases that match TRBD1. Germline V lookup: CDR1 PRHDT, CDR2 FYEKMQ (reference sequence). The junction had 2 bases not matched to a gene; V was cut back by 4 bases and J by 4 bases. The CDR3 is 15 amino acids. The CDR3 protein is CASSWGQGGTGELFF. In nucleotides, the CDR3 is TGTGCCAGCAGCTGGGGACAGGGGGGCACCGGGGAGCTGTTTTTT.

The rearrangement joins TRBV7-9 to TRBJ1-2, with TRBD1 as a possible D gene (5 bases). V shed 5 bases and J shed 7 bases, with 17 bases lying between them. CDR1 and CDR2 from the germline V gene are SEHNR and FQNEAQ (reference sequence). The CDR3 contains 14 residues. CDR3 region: CASSPPWQGGGYTF. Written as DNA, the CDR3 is TGTGCCAGCAGCCCCCCCTGGCAGGGCGGTGGCTACACCTTC.

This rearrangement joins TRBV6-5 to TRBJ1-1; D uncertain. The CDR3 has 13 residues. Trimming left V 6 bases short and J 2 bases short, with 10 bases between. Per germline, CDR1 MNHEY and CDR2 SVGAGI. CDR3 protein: CASSLLLNTEAFF. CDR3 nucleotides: TGTGCCAGCAGCTTATTATTAAACACTGAAGCTTTCTTT.

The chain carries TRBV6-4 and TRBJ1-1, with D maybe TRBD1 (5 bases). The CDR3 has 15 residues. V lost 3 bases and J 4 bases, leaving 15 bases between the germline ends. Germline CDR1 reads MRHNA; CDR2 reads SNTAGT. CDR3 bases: TGTGCCAGCAGTGAAGTCGGGGGGGAGAGCACTGAAGCTTTCTTT. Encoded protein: CASSEVGGESTEAFF.

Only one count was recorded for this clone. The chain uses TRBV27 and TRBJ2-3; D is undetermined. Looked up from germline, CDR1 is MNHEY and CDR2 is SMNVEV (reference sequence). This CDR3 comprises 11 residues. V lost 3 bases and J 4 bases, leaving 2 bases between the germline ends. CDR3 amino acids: CASSFSDTQYF. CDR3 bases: TGTGCCAGCAGTTTCTCAGATACGCAGTATTTT.

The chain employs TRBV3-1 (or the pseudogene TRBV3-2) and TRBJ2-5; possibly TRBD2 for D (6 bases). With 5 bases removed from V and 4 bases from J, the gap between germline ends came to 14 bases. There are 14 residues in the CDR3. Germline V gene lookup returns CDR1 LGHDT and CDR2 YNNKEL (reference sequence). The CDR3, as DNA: TGTGCCAGCAGCAAAGGGACTTTTTCAGAGACCCAGTACTTC. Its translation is CASSKGTFSETQYF.

CDR3 in DNA: TGTGCCAGCATAAGGAGGGACACTGAAGCTTTCTTT. Protein product: CASIRRDTEAFF. The V gene is TRBV2, the J gene TRBJ1-1; D is ambiguous. The CDR3 loop spans 12 amino acids. Per the germline V gene, CDR1 is SNHLY and CDR2 is FYNNEI. V was shortened by 7 bases and J by 3 bases, with 9 bases between the two germline ends.

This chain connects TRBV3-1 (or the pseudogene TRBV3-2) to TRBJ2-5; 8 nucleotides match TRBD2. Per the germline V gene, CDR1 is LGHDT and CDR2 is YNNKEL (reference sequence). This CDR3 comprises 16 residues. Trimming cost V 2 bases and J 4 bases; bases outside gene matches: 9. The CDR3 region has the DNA TGTGCCAGCAGCCAAAGGGGGGGACTAGTGAGAGAGACCCAGTACTTC. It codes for CASSQRGGLVRETQYF.

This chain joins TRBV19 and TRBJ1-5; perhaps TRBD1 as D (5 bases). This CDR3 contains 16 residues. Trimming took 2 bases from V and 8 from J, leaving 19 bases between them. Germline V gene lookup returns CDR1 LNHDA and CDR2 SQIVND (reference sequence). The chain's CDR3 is CASSIPQTARVEPQHF. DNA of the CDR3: TGTGCCAGTAGTATACCTCAGACAGCCCGGGTGGAGCCCCAGCATTTT.

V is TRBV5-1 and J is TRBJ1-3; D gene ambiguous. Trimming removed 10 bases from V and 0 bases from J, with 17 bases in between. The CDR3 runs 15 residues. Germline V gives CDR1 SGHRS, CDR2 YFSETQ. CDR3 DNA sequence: TGCGCCTCCAAGCCGGCGGCGGCCTCTGGAAACACCATATATTTT. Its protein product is CASKPAAASGNTIYF.

Here the CDR3 DNA reads TGTGCCAGCAGTGACGGGAAGGACACTGAAGCTTTCTTT. This sequence encodes CASSDGKDTEAFF. The J gene is TRBJ1-1, the V gene TRBV6-1; D is ambiguous. Trimming took 3 bases from V and 3 from J, leaving 8 bases between them. The CDR3 covers 13 residues. Per the germline V gene, CDR1 is MNHNS and CDR2 is SASEGT.

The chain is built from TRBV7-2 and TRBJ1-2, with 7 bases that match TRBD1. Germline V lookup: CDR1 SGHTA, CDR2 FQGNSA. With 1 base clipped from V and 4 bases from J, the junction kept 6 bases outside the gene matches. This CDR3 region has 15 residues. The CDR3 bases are TGTGCCAGCAGCTTAGGGGACAGCCTATTCTATGGCTACACCTTC. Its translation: CASSLGDSLFYGYTF.

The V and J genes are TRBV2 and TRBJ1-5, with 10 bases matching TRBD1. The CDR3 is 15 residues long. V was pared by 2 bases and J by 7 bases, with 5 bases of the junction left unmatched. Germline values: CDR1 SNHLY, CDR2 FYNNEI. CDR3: CASSESVTGGQPQHF. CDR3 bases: TGTGCCAGCAGTGAATCCGTGACAGGGGGCCAGCCCCAGCATTTT. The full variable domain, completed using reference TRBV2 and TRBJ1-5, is EPEVTQTPSHQVTQMGQEVILRCVPISNHLYFYWYRQILGQKVEFLVSFYNNEISEKSEIFDDQFSVERPDGSNFTLKIRSTKLEDSAMYFCASSESVTGGQPQHFGDGTRLSIL.

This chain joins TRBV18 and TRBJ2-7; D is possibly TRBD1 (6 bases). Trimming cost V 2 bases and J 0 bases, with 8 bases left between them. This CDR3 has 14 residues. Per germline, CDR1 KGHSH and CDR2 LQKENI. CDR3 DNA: TGTGCCAGCTCACCAAGACAGGCCTCCTACGAGCAGTACTTC. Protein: CASSPRQASYEQYF.

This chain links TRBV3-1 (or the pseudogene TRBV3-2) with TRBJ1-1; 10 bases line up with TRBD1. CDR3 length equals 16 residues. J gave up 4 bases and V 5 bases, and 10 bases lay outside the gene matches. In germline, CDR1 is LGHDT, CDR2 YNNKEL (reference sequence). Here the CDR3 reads CASSFRTGGLLTEAFF. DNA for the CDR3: TGTGCCAGCAGCTTCCGGACAGGGGGTCTCCTCACTGAAGCTTTCTTT.

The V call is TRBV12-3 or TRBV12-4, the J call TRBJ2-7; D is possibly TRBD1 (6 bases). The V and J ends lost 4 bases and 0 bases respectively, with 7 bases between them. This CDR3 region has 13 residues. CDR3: CASSWTDSYEQYF. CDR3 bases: TGTGCCAGCAGTTGGACAGACTCCTACGAGCAGTACTTC.